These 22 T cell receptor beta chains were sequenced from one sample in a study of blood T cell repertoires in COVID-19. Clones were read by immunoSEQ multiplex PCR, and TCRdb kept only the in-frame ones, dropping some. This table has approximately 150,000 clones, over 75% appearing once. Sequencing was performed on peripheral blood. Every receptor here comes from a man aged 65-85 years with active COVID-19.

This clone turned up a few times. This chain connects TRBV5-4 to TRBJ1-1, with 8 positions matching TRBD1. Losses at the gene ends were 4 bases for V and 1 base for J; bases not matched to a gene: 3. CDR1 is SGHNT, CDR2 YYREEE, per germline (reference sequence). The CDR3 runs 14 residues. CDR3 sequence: CASSRTGRNTEAFF. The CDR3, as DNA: TGTGCCAGCAGCCGGACAGGGCGGAACACTGAAGCTTTCTTT.

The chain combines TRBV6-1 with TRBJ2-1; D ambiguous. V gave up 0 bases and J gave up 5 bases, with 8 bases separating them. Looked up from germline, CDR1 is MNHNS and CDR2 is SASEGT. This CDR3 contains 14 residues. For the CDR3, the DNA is TGTGCCAGCAGTGAAGCGCACCTAAACAATGAGCAGTTCTTC. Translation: CASSEAHLNNEQFF.

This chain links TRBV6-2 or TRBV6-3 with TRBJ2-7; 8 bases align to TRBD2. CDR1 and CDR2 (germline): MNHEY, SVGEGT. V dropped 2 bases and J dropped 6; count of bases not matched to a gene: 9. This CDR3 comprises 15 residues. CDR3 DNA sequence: TGTGCCAGCAGTTACCGGGGACTAGGGGAAATCGAGCAGTACTTC. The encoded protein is CASSYRGLGEIEQYF.

The CDR3 DNA reads TGTGCCAGTACGCTAGCGGGAGAGACAGATACGCAGTATTTT. Residues: CASTLAGETDTQYF. The chain recombines TRBV3-1 (or the pseudogene TRBV3-2) with TRBJ2-3; 10 bases are a match to TRBD2. CDR3 length equals 14 residues. Unmatched junction bases numbered 6, after V lost 9 bases and J lost 3 bases. CDR1 LGHDT and CDR2 YNNKEL come from the germline V gene (reference sequence).

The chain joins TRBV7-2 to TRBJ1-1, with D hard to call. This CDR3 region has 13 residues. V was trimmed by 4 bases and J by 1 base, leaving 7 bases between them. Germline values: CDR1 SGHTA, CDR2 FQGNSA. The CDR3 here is CASSSYRNTEAFF. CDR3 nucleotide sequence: TGTGCCAGCAGCTCTTACAGGAACACTGAAGCTTTCTTT.

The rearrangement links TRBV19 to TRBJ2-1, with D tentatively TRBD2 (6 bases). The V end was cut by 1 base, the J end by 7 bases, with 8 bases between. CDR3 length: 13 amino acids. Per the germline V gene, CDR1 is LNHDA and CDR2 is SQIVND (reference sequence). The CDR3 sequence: CASSIGGRNEQFF. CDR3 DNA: TGTGCCAGTAGTATAGGGGGGAGGAATGAGCAGTTCTTC.

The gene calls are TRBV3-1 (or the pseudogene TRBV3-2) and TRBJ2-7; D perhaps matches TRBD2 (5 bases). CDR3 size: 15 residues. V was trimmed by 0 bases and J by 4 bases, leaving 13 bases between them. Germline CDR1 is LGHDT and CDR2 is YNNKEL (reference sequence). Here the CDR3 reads CASSQDTGNIYEQYF. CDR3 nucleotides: TGTGCCAGCAGCCAAGATACCGGGAATATTTACGAGCAGTACTTC.

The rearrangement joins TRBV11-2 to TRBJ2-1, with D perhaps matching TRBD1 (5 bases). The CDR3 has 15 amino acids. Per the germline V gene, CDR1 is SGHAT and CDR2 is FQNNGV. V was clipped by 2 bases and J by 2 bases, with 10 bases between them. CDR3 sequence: CASSLPKGPYNEQFF. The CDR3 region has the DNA TGTGCCAGCAGCTTACCTAAGGGGCCCTACAATGAGCAGTTCTTC.

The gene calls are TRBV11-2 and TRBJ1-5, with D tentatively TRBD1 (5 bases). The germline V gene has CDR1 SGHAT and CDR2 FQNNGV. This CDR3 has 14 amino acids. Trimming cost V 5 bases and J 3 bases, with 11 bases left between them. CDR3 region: CASSPSGNNQPQHF. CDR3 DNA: TGTGCCAGCAGCCCCTCAGGGAACAATCAGCCCCAGCATTTT.

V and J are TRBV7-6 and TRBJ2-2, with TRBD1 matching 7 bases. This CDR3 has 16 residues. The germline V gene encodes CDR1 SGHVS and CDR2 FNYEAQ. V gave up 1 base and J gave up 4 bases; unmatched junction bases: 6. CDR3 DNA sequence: TGTGCCAGCAGCTTAGAGTATTCAGGGGGCACCGGGGAGCTGTTTTTT. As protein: CASSLEYSGGTGELFF.

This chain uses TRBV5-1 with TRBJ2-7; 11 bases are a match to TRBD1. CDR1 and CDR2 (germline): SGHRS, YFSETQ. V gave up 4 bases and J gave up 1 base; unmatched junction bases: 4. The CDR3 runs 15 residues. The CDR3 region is CASSGWDRGSYEQYF. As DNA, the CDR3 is TGCGCCAGCAGCGGTTGGGACAGGGGGTCCTACGAGCAGTACTTC.

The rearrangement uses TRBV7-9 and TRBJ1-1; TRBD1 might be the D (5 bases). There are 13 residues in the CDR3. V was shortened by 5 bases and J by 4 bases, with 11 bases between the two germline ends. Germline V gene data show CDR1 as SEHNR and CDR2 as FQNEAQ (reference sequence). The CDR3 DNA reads TGTGCCAGCAGCGGGCAGGGCCGCACTGAAGCTTTCTTT. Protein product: CASSGQGRTEAFF.

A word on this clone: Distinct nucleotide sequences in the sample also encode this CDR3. CDR3 in DNA: TGTGCCAGCAGCGTGGGGAGTCGGGTAGAGACCCAGTACTTC. As protein: CASSVGSRVETQYF. V gene TRBV9 combines with J gene TRBJ2-5; D might be TRBD2 (5 bases). V shed 2 bases and J shed 4 bases, with 12 bases lying between them. CDR1 SGDLS and CDR2 YYNGEE come from the germline V gene. CDR3 size: 14 residues.

This chain's CDR3 is CASSEGRGYYGYTF. The CDR3 nucleotides are TGTGCCAGCAGTGAAGGGCGGGGCTACTATGGCTACACCTTC. V is TRBV2 and J is TRBJ1-2, with D perhaps TRBD1 (5 bases). This CDR3 is 14 amino acids long. With 1 base removed from V and 3 bases from J, the gap between germline ends came to 9 bases. The germline gives CDR1 SNHLY, CDR2 FYNNEI.

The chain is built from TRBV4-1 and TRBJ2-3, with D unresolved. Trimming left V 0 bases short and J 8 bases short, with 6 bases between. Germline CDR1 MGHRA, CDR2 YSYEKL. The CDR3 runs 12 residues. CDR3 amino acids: CASSQDHGTQYF. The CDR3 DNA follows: TGCGCCAGCAGCCAAGATCACGGTACGCAGTATTTT.

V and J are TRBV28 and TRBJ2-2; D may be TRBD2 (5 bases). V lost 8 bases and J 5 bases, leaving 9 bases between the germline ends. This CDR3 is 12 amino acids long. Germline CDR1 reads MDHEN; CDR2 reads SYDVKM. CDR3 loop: CASWTGTGELFF. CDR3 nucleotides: TGTGCCAGCTGGACGGGAACCGGGGAGCTGTTTTTT.

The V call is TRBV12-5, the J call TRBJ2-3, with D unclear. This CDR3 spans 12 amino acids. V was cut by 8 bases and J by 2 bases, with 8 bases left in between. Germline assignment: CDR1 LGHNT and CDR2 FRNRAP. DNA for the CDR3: TGTGCTAGTTCACAGTCCACAGATACGCAGTATTTT. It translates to CASSQSTDTQYF.

The DNA for the CDR3 is TGTGCCAGCAGCTTAAGGTTAGCGGGACGGTCTTACTACGAGCAGTACTTC. It yields the protein CASSLRLAGRSYYEQYF. The chain employs TRBV7-2 and TRBJ2-7, with TRBD2 identical over 8 bases. V lost 2 bases, J lost 3 bases, and 12 bases stayed unmatched. In germline, CDR1 is SGHTA, CDR2 FQGNSA. The CDR3 runs 17 residues.

The CDR3 nucleotides are TGCGCCAGCAGCTACGGACAGGCCACCGGGGAGCTGTTTTTT. Protein sequence: CASSYGQATGELFF. V and J are TRBV5-1 and TRBJ2-2; 7 bases are shared with TRBD1. This CDR3 is built from 14 residues. Germline V gene sequence: CDR1 SGHRS, CDR2 YFSETQ. The V gene end was trimmed by 3 bases and the J gene end by 4 bases; junction bases not matched to a gene: 3.

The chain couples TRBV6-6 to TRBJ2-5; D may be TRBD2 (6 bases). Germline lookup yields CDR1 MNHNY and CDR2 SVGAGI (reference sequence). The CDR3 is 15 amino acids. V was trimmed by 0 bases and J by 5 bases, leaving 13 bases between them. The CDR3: CASSYSWGDGETQYF. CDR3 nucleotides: TGTGCCAGCAGTTACTCCTGGGGGGACGGGGAGACCCAGTACTTC.

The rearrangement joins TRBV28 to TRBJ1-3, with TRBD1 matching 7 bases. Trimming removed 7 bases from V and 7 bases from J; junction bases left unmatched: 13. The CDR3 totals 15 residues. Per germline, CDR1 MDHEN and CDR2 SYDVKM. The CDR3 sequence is CASITGTVGGNTIYF. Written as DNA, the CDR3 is TGTGCCAGCATTACGGGGACAGTTGGGGGGAACACCATATATTTT.

The CDR3 coding sequence is TGCGCCAGCAGCTTGGAAAGCGGGAGGACCAACTACGAGCAGTACTTC. Translating gives CASSLESGRTNYEQYF. The rearrangement joins TRBV5-1 to TRBJ2-7, with 9 bases that match TRBD2. The CDR3 totals 16 residues. The ends lost 0 bases at V and 3 bases at J; junction bases unmatched: 7. The germline gives CDR1 SGHRS, CDR2 YFSETQ.